The entry below gives a single TCR beta chain sequence along with its context. Its antigen is not identified. In the PCR, 60 Vbeta and 13 Jbeta primers were used. Data came from immunoSEQ multiplex PCR; TCRdb stores just in-frame clones and leaves some out. The sample carries about 120,000 clones, around three quarters recorded once. The junction had 11 bases not matched to a gene; V was cut back by 4 bases and J by 4 bases. This CDR3 spans 16 amino acids. CDR1 and CDR2 (germline): SNHLY, FYNNEI. The entry originates in a study of cytomegalovirus exposure and HLA in healthy donors. Across the study: The early release's HLA-typed donors yielded about 85 million unique TCRs. Whole-study findings and limits: In the analysis, some V segments, TRBV6-2 and TRBV6-3 included, were excluded as indistinguishable.

The receptor's source is a man aged 40-50 years in good health and CMV-seropositive. The sequencing sample was made of PBMCs. The chain employs TRBV2 and TRBJ1-2; TRBD1 aligns across 8 bases. In DNA form, the CDR3 reads TGTGCCAGCAGTGCTCCCGGGACAGGCTGGGGCTATGGCTACACCTTC. Its protein product is CASSAPGTGWGYGYTF.